This T cell receptor (beta chain) was retrieved from a study of T cell clones after liver transplantation (dated by TCRdb to the late 2010s). Regarding the complete study: Samples were obtained from ITN030ST, a randomized trial in which withdrawal of immunosuppression was attempted within 2 years of liver transplantation. After a pre-transplant mixed lymphocyte reaction, TCRbeta sequencing was used to pinpoint donor-reactive T cell clones, which were subsequently tracked in post-transplant blood. Third party-reactive TCRbeta sequences were also identified from pre-transplant MLRs to serve as an antigen-independent comparator for donor-reactive sequences. Of the eight recipients, a few were HCV-positive, while the remaining recipients had been transplanted for non-autoimmune, non-viral indications. The subjects received no induction therapy and were kept on standard immunosuppression until randomization at 12-24 months post-transplant. Tolerance was defined as complete withdrawal of immunosuppression for at least one year without a rise in liver enzymes beyond twice the upper limit of normal. Blood samples were collected pre-transplant, pre-randomization before withdrawal, and post-randomization after either full withdrawal or failed withdrawal. Of the 8 liver transplant recipients making up the studied cohort, 3 were classified as tolerant and 5 as non-tolerant.

Of note for this clone: The target of this receptor is not known. Per-nucleotide qualities are absent, and no much larger clonotype sits a single base away.

The CDR3, cysteine through phenylalanine, is 13 amino acids long. Only CDR3 DNA is held: 39 bases, read in frame from base 1. From a lookup of the germline V gene (reference sequence), CDR1 and CDR2 are LNHDA and SQIVND. Trimming removed 7 bases from V and 2 bases from J, leaving 12 bases between the germline ends. The full study reports these points: Donor-reactive sequences declined more than third party-reactive ones, suggesting partial antigen-specific deletion unrelated to withdrawal success. Because no allograft tissue specimens were available, donor-reactive T cells may have migrated into the graft instead of being deleted. After accounting for repertoire turnover, donor-reactive detection was significantly reduced in 7 of 8 subjects for CD4 and 8 of 8 for CD8. The conclusions were preliminary, being limited by small, heterogeneous patient numbers and by non-standardized post-transplant time points. Low numbers of available donor cells limited the measurable donor-reactive repertoire in a couple of subjects. Circulating donor-reactive CD4 TCRbeta sequences fell significantly post-transplant in 5 of 8 subjects, irrespective of tolerance or HCV status.

Thawed unstimulated PBMCs were stained for CD3, CD4 and CD8 and FACS-sorted into CD3+CD4+ and CD3+CD8+ populations. Each of the 8 studied subjects was randomized to immunosuppression withdrawal. Genomic DNA was isolated with the Qiagen DNeasy Blood and Tissue Kit. Frozen genomic DNA underwent high-throughput TCRbeta CDR3 sequencing by immunoSEQ, including PCR amplification, mapping, bias correction and internal controls. The study's own analysis went as follows. Productive rearrangements were retained, and unique TCRbeta sequences were defined by the CDR3 nucleotide sequence together with the V and J gene. A sequence counted as donor-reactive only if the sequence showed at least 5-fold expansion in CFSE-low cells compared with unstimulated pre-transplant cells and had a frequency of at least 0.01%. To ensure at least 90% detection power, minimum frequency thresholds were set for each subject based on that subject's lowest-template unstimulated sample. Jensen-Shannon divergence between the top 1000 TCRbeta sequences post- versus pre-transplant served as the measure of repertoire turnover. Two-sided Fisher's exact tests were used to test for changes in how often donor-reactive sequences were detected. Sourced from immuneACCESS, this table was stored by TCRdb with only in-frame sequences that have V and J called. A share of the clones is absent; for the studies checked, an unresolved V gene accounts for under half, and the remainder has no known explanation. V and J calls and clone size are copied from that table; D and trimming were computed from the DNA. The sample records 65,000 to 85,000 clones, 84% of which are singletons. The top ten clonotypes cover 2.1% of the sample.

The receptor was isolated from a human patient who received a liver transplant. After a transplant, certain T cells may trace back to the graft donor. The sample in question was CD4+ T cells from blood, obtained around 48 months after liver transplant. The V and J segments used are TRBV19 and TRBJ2-7, with a weak D call of TRBD2 (6 bases match). The CDR3 region: CASTPGGTYEQYF. The DNA sequence is given as TGTGCCAGTACCCCCGGAGGGACCTACGAGCAGTACTTC. Joined to the reference TRBV19 and TRBJ2-7 proteins, this CDR3 gives the full variable domain: DGGITQSPKYLFRKEGQNVTLSCEQNLNHDAMYWYRQDPGQGLRLIYYSQIVNDFQKGDIAEGYSVSREKKESFPLTVTSAQKNPTAFYLCASTPGGTYEQYFGPGTRLTVT.